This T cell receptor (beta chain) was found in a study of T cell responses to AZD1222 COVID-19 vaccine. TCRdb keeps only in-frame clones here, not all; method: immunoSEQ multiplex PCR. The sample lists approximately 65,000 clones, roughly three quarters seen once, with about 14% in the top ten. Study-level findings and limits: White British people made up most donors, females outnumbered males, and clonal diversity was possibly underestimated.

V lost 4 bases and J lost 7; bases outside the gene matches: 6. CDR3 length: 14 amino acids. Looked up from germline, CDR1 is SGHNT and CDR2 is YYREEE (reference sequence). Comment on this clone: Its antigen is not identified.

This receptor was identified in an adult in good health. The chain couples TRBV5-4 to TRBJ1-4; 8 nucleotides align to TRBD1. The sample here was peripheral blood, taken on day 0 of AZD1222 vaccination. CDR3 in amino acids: CASSPGGGGEKLFF. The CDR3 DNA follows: TGTGCCAGCAGCCCAGGGGGCGGGGGTGAAAAACTGTTTTTT.